The 8 T cell receptor beta chains below come from one sample, sequenced in a study of somatic mutations in cytotoxic T cells in rheumatoid arthritis. TCRdb's copy holds only in-frame clones and misses some; the assay was immunoSEQ multiplex PCR. The sample holds about 16,000 clones, about four fifths seen once. Sequenced material: CD8+ T cells sorted from blood. These receptor sequences come from an adult with rheumatoid arthritis.

CDR3 coding DNA: TGTGCCAGCAGCCCCACCGGGACAGGGTTGGCCGAGCAGTACTTC. Its protein is CASSPTGTGLAEQYF. This chain connects TRBV6-5 to TRBJ2-7; 9 nucleotides align to TRBD1. J gave up 6 bases and V 6 bases, and 12 bases lay outside the gene matches. This CDR3 region has 15 residues. Germline CDR1 and CDR2: MNHEY and SVGAGI.

V usage is TRBV11-3 and J usage is TRBJ1-6, with TRBD1 as a possible D gene (6 bases). CDR1 SGHNT and CDR2 YENEEA come from the germline V gene. V lost 5 bases, J lost 7 bases, and 18 bases lay in between. The CDR3 runs to 16 residues. CDR3: CASSENTGSGNSPLHF. The DNA for the CDR3 is TGTGCCAGCAGCGAGAATACAGGGTCTGGGAATTCACCCCTCCACTTT.

The V gene is TRBV7-9, the J gene TRBJ2-5; 11 positions match TRBD2. This CDR3 is 17 amino acids long. Germline V gene lookup returns CDR1 SEHNR and CDR2 FQNEAQ (reference sequence). The V and J ends lost 5 bases and 1 base, in that order; junction bases with no gene match: 9. CDR3 sequence (DNA): TGTGCCAGCAGCCCCGAAACTAGCGGGGGACCCCAAGAGACCCAGTACTTC. It translates to CASSPETSGGPQETQYF.

This clone came up a few times. This chain links TRBV30 with TRBJ1-1; D is uncertain. The CDR3 is 12 residues long. Germline V gene sequence: CDR1 GTSNPN, CDR2 SVGIG (reference sequence). The V end lost 0 bases, the J end lost 8 bases, and 10 bases lay between the germline ends. The CDR3 region has the DNA TGTGCCTGGAGTGTGGGTATCGAGGAAGCTTTCTTT. Its protein is CAWSVGIEEAFF.

The CDR3: CASSLQLAGPQETQYF. In DNA form, the CDR3 reads TGTGCCAGCAGCCTCCAATTGGCGGGGCCCCAAGAGACCCAGTACTTC. J is TRBJ2-5 and V is TRBV7-2, with D maybe TRBD2 (6 bases). V was clipped by 5 bases and J by 1 base, with 17 bases between them. The CDR3 extends over 16 amino acids. CDR1 is SGHTA, CDR2 FQGNSA, per germline.

This clone was counted a single time. The chain combines TRBV30 with TRBJ1-1; TRBD1 might be the D (6 bases). There are 14 residues in the CDR3. The V end lost 0 bases, the J end lost 1 base, and 9 bases lay between the germline ends. Germline loops: CDR1 GTSNPN, CDR2 SVGIG (reference sequence). The CDR3 loop reads CAWSVLGGNTEAFF. CDR3 DNA sequence: TGTGCCTGGAGTGTACTAGGGGGGAACACTGAAGCTTTCTTT. Full variable domain (rest looked up from reference TRBV30 and TRBJ1-1): SQTIHQWPATLVQPVGSPLSLECTVEGTSNPNLYWYRQAAGRGLQLLFYSVGIGQISSEVPQNLSASRPQDRQFILSSKKLLLSDSGFYLCAWSVLGGNTEAFFGQGTRLTVV.

The CDR3 protein is CASSSSQGLNSPLHF. CDR3 bases: TGTGCCAGCAGCTCTAGCCAGGGACTTAATTCACCCCTCCACTTT. The J gene is TRBJ1-6, the V gene TRBV7-9; possibly TRBD1 for D (5 bases). V was trimmed by 4 bases and J by 6 bases, leaving 13 bases between them. CDR3 size: 15 residues. In germline, CDR1 is SEHNR, CDR2 FQNEAQ (reference sequence).

The rearrangement uses TRBV18 and TRBJ2-3, with D possibly TRBD1 on 5 matching bases. V lost 8 bases, J lost 0 bases, and 12 bases lay in between. Germline CDR1 and CDR2: KGHSH and LQKENI. CDR3 length: 14 amino acids. The CDR3 loop reads CASADTASTDTQYF. DNA of the CDR3: TGTGCCAGCGCGGACACGGCGAGCACAGATACGCAGTATTTT. The variable domain in full, with the rest retrieved from reference TRBV18 and TRBJ2-3, is NAGVMQNPRHLVRRRGQEARLRCSPMKGHSHVYWYRQLPEEGLKFMVYLQKENIIDESGMPKERFSAEFPKEGPSILRIQQVVRGDSAAYFCASADTASTDTQYFGPGTRLTVL.